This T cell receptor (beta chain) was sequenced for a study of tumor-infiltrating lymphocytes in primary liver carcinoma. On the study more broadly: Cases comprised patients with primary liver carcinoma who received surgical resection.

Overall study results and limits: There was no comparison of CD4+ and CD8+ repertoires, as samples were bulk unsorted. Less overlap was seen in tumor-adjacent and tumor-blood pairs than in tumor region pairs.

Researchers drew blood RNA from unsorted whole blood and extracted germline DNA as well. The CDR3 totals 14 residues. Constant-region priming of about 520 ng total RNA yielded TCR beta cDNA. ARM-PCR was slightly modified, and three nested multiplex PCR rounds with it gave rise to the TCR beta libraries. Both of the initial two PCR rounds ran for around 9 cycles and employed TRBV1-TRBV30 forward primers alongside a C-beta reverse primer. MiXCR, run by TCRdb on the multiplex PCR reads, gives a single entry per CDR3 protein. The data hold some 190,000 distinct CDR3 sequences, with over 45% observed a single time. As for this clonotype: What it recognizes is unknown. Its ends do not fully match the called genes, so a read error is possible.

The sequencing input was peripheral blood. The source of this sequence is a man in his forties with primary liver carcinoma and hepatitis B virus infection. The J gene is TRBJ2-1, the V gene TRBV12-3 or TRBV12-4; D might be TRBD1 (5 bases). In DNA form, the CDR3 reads TGTGCCTGCAGTTTAGGGGAAAAGTACAATGAGCAGTTCTTC. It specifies CACSLGEKYNEQFF.